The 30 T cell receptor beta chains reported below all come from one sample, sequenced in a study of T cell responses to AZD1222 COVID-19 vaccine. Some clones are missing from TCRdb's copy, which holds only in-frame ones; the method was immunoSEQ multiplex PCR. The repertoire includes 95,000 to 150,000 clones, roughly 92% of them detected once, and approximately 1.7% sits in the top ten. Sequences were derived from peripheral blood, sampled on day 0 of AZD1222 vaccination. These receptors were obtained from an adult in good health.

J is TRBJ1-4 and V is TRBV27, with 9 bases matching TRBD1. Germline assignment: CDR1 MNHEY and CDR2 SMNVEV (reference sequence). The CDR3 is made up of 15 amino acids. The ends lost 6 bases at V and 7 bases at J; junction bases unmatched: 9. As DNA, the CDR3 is TGTGCCAGCAGGAACAGGGGGCGAGGCGGTGAAAAACTGTTTTTT. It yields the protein CASRNRGRGGEKLFF.

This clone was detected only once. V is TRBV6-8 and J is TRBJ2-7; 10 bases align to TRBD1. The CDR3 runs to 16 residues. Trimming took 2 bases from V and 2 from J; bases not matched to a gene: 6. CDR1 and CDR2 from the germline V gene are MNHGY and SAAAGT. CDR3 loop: CASSYPTGGYAYEQYV. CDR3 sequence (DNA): TGTGCCAGCAGTTACCCGACAGGGGGCTACGCCTACGAGCAGTACGTC.

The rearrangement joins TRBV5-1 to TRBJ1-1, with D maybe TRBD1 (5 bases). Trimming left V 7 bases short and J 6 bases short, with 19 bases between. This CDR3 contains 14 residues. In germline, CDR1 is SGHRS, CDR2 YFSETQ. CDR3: CASGPGYVGAEAFF. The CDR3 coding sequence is TGCGCCAGCGGGCCAGGTTATGTAGGGGCTGAAGCTTTCTTT.

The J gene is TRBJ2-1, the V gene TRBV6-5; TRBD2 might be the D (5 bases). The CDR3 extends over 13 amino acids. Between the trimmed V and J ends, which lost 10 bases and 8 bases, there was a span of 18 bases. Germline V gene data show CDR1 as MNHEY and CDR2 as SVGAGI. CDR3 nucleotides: TGTGCCACCGTTCCTCCGGGGAACGATGAGCAGTTCTTC. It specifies CATVPPGNDEQFF.

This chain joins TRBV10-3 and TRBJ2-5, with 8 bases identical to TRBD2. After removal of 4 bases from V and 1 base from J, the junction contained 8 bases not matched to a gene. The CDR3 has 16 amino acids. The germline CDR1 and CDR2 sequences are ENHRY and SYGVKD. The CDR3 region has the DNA TGTGCCATCAGTGGGGCGACTAGCGCCCTCCAAGAGACCCAGTACTTC. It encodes CAISGATSALQETQYF.

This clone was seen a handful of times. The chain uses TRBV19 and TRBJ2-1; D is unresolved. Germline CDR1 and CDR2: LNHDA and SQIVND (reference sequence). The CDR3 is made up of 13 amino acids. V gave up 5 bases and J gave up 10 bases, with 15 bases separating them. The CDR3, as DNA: TGTGCCAGTAGTGCGTCCCCTACTCGAGAGCAGTTCTTC. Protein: CASSASPTREQFF.

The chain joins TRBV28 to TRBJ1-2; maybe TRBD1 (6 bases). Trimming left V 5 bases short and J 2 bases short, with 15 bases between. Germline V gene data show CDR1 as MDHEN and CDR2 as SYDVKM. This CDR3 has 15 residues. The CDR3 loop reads CASSPPGQINYGYTF. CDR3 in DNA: TGTGCCAGCAGTCCCCCGGGACAAATAAACTATGGCTACACCTTC.

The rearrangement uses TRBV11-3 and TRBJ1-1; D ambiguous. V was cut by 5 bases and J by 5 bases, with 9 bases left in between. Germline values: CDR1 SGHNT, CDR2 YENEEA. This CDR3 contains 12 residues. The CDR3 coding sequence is TGTGCCAGCAGCCCGGGAGGGACTGAAGCTTTCTTT. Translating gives CASSPGGTEAFF.

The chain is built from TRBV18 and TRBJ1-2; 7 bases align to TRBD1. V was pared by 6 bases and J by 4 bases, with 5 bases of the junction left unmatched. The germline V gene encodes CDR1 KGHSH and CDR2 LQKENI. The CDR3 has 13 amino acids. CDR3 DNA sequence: TGTGCCAGCTCCGTACAGGGGCTCTATGGCTACACCTTC. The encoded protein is CASSVQGLYGYTF.

CDR3 in DNA: TGTGCCAGCAGCGCGGACAGTAGTAACACCGGGGAGCTGTTTTTT. This codes for CASSADSSNTGELFF. The rearrangement joins TRBV9 to TRBJ2-2; tentative D call: TRBD1 (6 bases). Germline CDR1 SGDLS, CDR2 YYNGEE. The CDR3 extends over 15 amino acids. The germline V and J ends were trimmed by 3 bases and 2 bases, with 11 bases remaining between them.

The CDR3 sequence is CAWSTPGSTQYF. CDR3 bases: TGTGCCTGGAGTACACCAGGGTCTACGCAGTATTTT. The rearrangement uses TRBV30 and TRBJ2-3, with D maybe TRBD1 (5 bases). The CDR3 totals 12 residues. Trimming pared 2 bases from V and 8 bases from J, leaving 11 bases between. Per germline, CDR1 GTSNPN and CDR2 SVGIG (reference sequence).

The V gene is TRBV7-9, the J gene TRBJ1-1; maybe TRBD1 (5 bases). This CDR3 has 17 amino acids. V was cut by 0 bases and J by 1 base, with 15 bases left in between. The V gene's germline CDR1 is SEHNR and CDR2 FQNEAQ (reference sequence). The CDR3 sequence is CASSLAGLGPWNTEAFF. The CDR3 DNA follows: TGTGCCAGCAGCTTAGCGGGGTTGGGGCCGTGGAACACTGAAGCTTTCTTT.

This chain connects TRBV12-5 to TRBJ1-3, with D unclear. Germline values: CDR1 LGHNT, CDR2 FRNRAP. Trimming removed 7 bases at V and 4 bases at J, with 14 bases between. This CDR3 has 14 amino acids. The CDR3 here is CASADFGGGNTIYF. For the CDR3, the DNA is TGTGCTAGTGCCGACTTCGGCGGGGGAAACACCATATATTTT.

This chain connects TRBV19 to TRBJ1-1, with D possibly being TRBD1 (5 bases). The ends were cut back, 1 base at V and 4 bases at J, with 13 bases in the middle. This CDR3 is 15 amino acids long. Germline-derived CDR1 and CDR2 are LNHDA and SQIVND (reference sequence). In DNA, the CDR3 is TGTGCCAGTAGTATAGCGGGGACGTGGGCCACTGAAGCTTTCTTT. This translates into CASSIAGTWATEAFF.

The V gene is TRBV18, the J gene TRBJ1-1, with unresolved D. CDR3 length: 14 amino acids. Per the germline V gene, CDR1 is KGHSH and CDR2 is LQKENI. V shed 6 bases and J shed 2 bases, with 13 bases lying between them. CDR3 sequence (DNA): TGTGCCAGCTCCCTAATGCGGGTTAACACTGAAGCTTTCTTT. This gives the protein CASSLMRVNTEAFF.

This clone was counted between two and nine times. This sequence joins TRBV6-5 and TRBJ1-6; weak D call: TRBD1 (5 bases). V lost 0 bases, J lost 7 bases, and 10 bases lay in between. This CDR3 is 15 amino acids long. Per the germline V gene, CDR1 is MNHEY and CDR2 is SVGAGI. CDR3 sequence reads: CASSYSNSGNSPLHF. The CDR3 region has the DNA TGTGCCAGCAGTTACTCTAACTCAGGGAATTCACCCCTCCACTTT.

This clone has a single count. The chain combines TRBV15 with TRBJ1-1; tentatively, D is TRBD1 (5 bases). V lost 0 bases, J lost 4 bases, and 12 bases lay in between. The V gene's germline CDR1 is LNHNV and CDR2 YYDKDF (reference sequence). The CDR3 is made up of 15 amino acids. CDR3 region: CATSRDPGRVTEAFF. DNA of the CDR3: TGTGCCACCAGCAGAGATCCAGGGCGAGTCACTGAAGCTTTCTTT.

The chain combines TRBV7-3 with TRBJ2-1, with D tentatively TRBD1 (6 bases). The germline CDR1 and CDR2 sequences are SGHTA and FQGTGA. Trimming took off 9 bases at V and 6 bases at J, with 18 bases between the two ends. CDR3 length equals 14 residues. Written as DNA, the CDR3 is TGTGCCAGTGGCCGGGACACGGGATCCAATGAGCAGTTCTTC. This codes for CASGRDTGSNEQFF.

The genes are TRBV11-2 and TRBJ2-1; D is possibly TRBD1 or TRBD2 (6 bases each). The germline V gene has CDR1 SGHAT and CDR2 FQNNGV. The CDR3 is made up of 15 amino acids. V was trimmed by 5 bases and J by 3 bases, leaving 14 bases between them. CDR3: CASSPTGAVYNEQFF. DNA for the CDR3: TGTGCCAGCAGCCCTACGGGGGCAGTCTACAATGAGCAGTTCTTC.

This chain's CDR3 is CASSYSGQVNTEAFF. CDR3 DNA sequence: TGTGCCAGCAGTTACTCGGGACAGGTGAACACTGAAGCTTTCTTT. V usage is TRBV6-6 and J usage is TRBJ1-1, with 8 positions matching TRBD1. Unmatched junction bases numbered 0, after V lost 0 bases and J lost 0 bases. Per germline, CDR1 MNHNY and CDR2 SVGAGI (reference sequence). The length of the CDR3 is 15 residues.

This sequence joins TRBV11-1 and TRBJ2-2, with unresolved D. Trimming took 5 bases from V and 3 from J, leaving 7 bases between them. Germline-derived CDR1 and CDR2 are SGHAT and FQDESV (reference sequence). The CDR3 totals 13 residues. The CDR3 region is CASSQWDTGELFF. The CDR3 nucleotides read TGTGCCAGCAGCCAATGGGACACCGGGGAGCTGTTTTTT. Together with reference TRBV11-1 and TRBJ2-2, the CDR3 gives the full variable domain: EAEVAQSPRYKITEKSQAVAFWCDPISGHATLYWYRQILGQGPELLVQFQDESVVDDSQLPKDRFSAERLKGVDSTLKIQPAELGDSAMYLCASSQWDTGELFFGEGSRLTVL.

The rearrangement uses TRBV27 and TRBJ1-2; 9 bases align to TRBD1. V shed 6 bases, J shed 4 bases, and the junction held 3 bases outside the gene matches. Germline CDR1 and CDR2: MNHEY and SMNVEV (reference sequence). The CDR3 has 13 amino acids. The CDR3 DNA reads TGTGCCAGCAGGCTGGGACAGGGCTATGGCTACACCTTC. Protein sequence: CASRLGQGYGYTF.

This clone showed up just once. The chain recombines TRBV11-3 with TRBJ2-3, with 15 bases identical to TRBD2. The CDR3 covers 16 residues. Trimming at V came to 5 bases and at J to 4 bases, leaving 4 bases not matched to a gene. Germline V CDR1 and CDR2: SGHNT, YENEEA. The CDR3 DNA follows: TGTGCCAGCAGCCCGGGGACTAGCGGGGGGCCAGATACGCAGTATTTT. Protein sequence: CASSPGTSGGPDTQYF.

CDR3: CASSLRLAGVSDTQYF. CDR3 nucleotides: TGTGCCAGCAGCTTACGACTAGCGGGAGTAAGTGATACGCAGTATTTT. V usage is TRBV7-2 and J usage is TRBJ2-3, with TRBD2 matching 12 bases. Germline assignment: CDR1 SGHTA and CDR2 FQGNSA. This CDR3 comprises 16 residues. V lost 2 bases and J lost 6; bases outside the gene matches: 6.

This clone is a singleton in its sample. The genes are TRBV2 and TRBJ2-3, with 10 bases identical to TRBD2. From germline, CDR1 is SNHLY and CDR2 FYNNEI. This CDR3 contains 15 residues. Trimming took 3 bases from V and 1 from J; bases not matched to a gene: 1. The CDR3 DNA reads TGTGCCAGCAGTGAGCTAGCGGGGGGCACAGATACGCAGTATTTT. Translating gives CASSELAGGTDTQYF.

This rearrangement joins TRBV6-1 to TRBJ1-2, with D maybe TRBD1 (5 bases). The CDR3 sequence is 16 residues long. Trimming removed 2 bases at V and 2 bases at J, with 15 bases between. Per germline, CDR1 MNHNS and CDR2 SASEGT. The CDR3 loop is CASSEQVGLQNYGYTF. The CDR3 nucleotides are TGTGCCAGCAGTGAACAGGTGGGACTCCAAAACTATGGCTACACCTTC.

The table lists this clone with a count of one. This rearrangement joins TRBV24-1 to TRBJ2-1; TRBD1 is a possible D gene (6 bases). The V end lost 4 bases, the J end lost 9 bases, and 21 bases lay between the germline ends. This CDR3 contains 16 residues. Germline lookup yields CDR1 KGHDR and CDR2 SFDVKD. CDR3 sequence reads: CATSERGRDTRGEQFF. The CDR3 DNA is TGTGCCACCAGTGAGCGCGGTCGGGACACAAGGGGTGAGCAGTTCTTC.

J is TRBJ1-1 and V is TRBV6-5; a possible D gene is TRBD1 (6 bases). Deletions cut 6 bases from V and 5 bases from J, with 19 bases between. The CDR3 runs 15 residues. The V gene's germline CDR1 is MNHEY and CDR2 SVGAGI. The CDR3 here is CASSPLGAGGTEAFF. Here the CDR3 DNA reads TGTGCCAGCAGCCCCCTGGGGGCCGGAGGGACTGAAGCTTTCTTT.

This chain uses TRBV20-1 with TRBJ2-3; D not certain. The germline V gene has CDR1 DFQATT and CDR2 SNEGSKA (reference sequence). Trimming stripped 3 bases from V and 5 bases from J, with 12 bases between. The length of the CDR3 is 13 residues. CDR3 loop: CSASKVVQDTQYF. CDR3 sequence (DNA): TGCAGTGCTAGTAAGGTGGTACAAGATACGCAGTATTTT.

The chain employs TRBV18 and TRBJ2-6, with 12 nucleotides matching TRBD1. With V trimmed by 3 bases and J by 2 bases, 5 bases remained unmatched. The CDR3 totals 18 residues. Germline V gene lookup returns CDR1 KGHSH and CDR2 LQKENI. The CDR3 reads CASSPTGTGGTGANVLTF. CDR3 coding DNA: TGTGCCAGCTCACCGACCGGGACAGGGGGCACTGGGGCCAACGTCCTGACTTTC.